This T cell receptor (beta chain) emerged from a study of CD8+ T cells in alopecia areata. Overall study context: It was 6 to 18 months of tofacitinib, and then there were 6 months off drug.

Reverse transcription of extracted RNA yielded cDNA, which provided the sequencing template. The repertoire was sequenced with immunoSEQ multiplex PCR; TCRdb's copy has only in-frame clones and lacks some. Of some 190,000 clones in the sample, approximately 50% were seen once. The V gene's germline CDR1 is MNHEY and CDR2 SMNVEV (reference sequence). The germline V and J ends were trimmed by 5 bases and 1 base, with 6 bases remaining between them. CDR3 length equals 13 residues. Treatment noted: oral pan-JAK inhibitor, 5-10 mg twice daily. Sampling of alopecia areata patients yielded lesional scalp punch biopsies as well as peripheral blood.

This clonotype was obtained from a human donor with alopecia areata. The sequenced sample was CD8+ T cells sorted from blood, obtained at week 52, from a patient treated with tofacitinib. The chain recombines TRBV27 with TRBJ1-5; D gene ambiguous. CDR3 in amino acids: CASSVWSNQPQHF. In DNA form, the CDR3 reads TGTGCCAGCAGTGTGTGGAGCAATCAGCCCCAGCATTTT.